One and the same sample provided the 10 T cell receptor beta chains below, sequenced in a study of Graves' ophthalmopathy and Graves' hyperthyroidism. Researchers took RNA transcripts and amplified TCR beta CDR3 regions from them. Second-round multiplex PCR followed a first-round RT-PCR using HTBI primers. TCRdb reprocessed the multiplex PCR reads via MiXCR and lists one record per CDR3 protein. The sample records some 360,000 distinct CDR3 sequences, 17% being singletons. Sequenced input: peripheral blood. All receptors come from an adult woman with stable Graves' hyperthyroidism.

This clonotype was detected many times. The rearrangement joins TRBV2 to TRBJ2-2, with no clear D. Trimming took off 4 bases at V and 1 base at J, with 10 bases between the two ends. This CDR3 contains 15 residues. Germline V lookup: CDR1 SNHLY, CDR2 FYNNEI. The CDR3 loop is CASSVGPVNTGELFF. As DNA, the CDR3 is TGTGCCAGCAGTGTTGGTCCAGTGAACACCGGGGAGCTGTTTTTT. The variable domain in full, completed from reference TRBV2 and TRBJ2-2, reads EPEVTQTPSHQVTQMGQEVILRCVPISNHLYFYWYRQILGQKVEFLVSFYNNEISEKSEIFDDQFSVERPDGSNFTLKIRSTKLEDSAMYFCASSVGPVNTGELFFGEGSRLTVL.

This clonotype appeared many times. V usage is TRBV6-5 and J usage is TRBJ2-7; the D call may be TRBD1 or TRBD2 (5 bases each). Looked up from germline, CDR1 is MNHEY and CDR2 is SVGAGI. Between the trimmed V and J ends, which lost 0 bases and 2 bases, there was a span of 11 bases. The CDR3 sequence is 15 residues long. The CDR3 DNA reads TGTGCCAGCAGTTACTCGCTGAGGGGAACCTACGAGCAGTACTTC. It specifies CASSYSLRGTYEQYF.

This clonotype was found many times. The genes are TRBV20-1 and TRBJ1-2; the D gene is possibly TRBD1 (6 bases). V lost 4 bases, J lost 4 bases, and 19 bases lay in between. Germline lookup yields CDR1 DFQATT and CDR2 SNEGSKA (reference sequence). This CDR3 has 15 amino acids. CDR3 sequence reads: CSANSKTGALYGYTF. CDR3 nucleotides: TGCAGTGCTAACTCCAAGACAGGAGCTCTCTATGGCTACACCTTC.

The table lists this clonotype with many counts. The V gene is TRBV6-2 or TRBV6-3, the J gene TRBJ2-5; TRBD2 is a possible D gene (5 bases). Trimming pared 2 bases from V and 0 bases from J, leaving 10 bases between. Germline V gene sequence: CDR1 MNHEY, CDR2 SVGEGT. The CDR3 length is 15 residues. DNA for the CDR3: TGTGCCAGCAGTTACACGGCTAGCAACCAAGAGACCCAGTACTTC. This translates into CASSYTASNQETQYF.

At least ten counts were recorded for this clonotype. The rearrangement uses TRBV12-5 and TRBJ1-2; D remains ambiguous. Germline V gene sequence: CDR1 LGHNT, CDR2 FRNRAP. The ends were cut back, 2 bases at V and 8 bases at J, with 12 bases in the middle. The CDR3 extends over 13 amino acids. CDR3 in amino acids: CASGLPWAGGYTF. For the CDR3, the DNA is TGTGCTAGTGGTTTGCCTTGGGCAGGCGGCTACACCTTC.

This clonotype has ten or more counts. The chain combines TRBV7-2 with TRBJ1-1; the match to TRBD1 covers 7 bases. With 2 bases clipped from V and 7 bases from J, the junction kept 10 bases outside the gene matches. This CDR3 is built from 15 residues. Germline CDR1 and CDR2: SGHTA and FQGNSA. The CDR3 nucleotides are TGTGCCAGCAGCTTATATGACAGGGCAAATAGTGAAGCTTTCTTT. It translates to CASSLYDRANSEAFF.

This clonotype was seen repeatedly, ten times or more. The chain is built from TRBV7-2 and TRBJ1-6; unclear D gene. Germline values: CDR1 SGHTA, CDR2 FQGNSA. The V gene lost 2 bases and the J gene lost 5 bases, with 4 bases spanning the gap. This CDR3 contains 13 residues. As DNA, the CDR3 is TGTGCCAGCAGCTTAATGAATAATTCACCCCTCCACTTT. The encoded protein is CASSLMNNSPLHF.

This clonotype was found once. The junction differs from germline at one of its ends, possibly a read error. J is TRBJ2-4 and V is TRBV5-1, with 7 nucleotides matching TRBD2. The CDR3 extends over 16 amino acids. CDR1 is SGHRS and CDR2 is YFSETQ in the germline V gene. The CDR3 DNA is TGCGCCAGCAGCTTGGTGGCGGGAGCCGCTAAAAACATTAAGTACTTC. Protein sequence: CASSLVAGAAKNIKYF. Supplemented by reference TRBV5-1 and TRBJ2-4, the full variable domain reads KAGVTQTPRYLIKTRGQQVTLSCSPISGHRSVSWYQQTPGQGLQFLFEYFSETQRNKGNFPGRFSGRQFSNSRSEMNVSTLELGDSALYLCASSLVAGAAKNIKYFGAGTRLSVL.

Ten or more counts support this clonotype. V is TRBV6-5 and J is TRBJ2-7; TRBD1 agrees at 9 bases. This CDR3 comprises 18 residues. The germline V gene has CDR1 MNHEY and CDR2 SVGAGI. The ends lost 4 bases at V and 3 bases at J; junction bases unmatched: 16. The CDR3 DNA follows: TGTGCCAGCAGTTCCGCCTCGGGACAGGGAATTAGTGGCTACGAGCAGTACTTC. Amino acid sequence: CASSSASGQGISGYEQYF.

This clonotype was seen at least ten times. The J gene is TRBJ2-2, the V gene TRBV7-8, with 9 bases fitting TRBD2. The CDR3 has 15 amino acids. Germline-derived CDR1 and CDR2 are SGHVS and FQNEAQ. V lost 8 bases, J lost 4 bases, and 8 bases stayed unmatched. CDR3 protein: CASGGTSFGTGELFF. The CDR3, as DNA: TGTGCCAGCGGCGGGACTAGCTTCGGCACCGGGGAGCTGTTTTTT.